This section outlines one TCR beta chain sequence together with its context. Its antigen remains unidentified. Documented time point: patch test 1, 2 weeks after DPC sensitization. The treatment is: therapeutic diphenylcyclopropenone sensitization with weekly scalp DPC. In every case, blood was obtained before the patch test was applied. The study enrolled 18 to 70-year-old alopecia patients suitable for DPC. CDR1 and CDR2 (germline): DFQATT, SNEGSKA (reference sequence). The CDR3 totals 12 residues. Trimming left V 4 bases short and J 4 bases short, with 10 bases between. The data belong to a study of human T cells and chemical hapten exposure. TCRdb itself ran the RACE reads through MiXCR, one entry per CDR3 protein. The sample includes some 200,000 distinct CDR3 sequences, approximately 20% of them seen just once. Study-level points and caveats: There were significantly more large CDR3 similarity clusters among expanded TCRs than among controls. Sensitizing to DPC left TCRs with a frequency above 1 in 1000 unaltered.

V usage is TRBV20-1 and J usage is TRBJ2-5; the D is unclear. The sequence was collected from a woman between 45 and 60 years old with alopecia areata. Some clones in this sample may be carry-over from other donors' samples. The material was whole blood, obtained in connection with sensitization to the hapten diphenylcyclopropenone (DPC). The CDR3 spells CSAIIRLETQYF. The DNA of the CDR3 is TGCAGTGCTATCATCCGGTTAGAGACCCAGTACTTC.